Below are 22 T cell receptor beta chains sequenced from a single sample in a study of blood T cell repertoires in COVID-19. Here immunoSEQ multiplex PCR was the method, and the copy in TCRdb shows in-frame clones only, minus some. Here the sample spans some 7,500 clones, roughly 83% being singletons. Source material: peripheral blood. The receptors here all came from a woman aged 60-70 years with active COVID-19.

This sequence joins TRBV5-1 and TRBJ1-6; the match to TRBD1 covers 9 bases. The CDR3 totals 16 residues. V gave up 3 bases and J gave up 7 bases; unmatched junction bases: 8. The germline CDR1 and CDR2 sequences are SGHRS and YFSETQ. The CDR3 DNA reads TGCGCCAGCAGCTCCCTACAGGGGGCGGAAAATTCACCCCTCCACTTT. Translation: CASSSLQGAENSPLHF.

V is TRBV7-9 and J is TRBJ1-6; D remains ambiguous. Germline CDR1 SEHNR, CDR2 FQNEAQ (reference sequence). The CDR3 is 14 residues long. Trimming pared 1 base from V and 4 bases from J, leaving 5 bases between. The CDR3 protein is CASSLEQYNSPLHF. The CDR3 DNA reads TGTGCCAGCAGCTTAGAACAGTATAATTCACCCCTCCACTTT.

The CDR3 bases are TGCGCCAGCAGCTTTCGGTCCGGGAACACTGAAGCTTTCTTT. Residues: CASSFRSGNTEAFF. The chain has TRBV5-1 and TRBJ1-1, with D hard to call. V shed 2 bases and J shed 1 base, with 9 bases lying between them. This CDR3 contains 14 residues. Germline V gives CDR1 SGHRS, CDR2 YFSETQ.

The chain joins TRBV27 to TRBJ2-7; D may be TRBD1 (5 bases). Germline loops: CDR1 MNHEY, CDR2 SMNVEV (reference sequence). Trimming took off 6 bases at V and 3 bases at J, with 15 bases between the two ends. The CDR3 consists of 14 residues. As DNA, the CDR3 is TGTGCCAGCAGGCCCCAGGGAAATCGCTACGAGCAGTACTTC. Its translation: CASRPQGNRYEQYF.

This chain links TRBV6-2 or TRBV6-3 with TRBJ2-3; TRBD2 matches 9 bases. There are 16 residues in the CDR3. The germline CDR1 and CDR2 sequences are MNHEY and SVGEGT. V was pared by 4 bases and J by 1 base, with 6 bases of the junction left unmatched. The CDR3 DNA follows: TGTGCCAGCAGTTCCGGGATAGCGGGGGGCACAGATACGCAGTATTTT. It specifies CASSSGIAGGTDTQYF.

This chain's CDR3 is CAWRGTDKTEAFF. DNA of the CDR3: TGTGCCTGGAGGGGGACAGACAAAACTGAAGCTTTCTTT. The chain combines TRBV30 with TRBJ1-1; 7 nucleotides match TRBD1. The germline V gene has CDR1 GTSNPN and CDR2 SVGIG (reference sequence). Trimming removed 3 bases from V and 5 bases from J; junction bases left unmatched: 6. There are 13 residues in the CDR3.

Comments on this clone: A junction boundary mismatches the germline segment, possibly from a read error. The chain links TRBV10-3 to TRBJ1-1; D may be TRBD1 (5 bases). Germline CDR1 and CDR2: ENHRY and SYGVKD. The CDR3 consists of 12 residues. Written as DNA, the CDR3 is TGTGCCATCGGTACCGACAGCTCTGAGGCTTTCTTT. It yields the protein CAIGTDSSEAFF.

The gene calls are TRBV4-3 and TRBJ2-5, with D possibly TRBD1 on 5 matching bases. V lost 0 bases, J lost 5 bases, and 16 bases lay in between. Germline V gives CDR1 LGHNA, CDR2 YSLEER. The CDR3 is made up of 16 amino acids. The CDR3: CASSQDTSRVGETQYF. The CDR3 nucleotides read TGCGCCAGCAGCCAAGATACCAGCAGGGTAGGCGAGACCCAGTACTTC.

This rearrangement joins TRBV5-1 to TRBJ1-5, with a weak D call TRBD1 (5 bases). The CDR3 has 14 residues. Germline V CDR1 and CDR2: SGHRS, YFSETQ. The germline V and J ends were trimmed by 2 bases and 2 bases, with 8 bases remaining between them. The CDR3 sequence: CASSLVGGNQPQHF. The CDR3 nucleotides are TGCGCCAGCAGCTTAGTAGGGGGCAATCAGCCCCAGCATTTT.

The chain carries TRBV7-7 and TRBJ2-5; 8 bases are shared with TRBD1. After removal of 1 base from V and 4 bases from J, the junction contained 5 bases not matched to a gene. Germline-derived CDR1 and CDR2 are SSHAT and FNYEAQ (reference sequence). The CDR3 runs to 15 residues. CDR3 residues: CASSLGEGTGETQYF. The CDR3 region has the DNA TGTGCCAGCAGCTTAGGAGAGGGGACAGGAGAGACCCAGTACTTC.

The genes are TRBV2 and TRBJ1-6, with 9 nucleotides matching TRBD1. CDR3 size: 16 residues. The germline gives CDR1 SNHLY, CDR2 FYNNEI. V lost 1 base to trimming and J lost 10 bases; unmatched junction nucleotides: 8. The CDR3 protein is CASSEEKGQGGSPLHF. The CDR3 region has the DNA TGTGCCAGCAGTGAAGAAAAGGGACAGGGCGGCTCACCCCTCCACTTT. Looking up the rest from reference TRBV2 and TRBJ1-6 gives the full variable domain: EPEVTQTPSHQVTQMGQEVILRCVPISNHLYFYWYRQILGQKVEFLVSFYNNEISEKSEIFDDQFSVERPDGSNFTLKIRSTKLEDSAMYFCASSEEKGQGGSPLHFGNGTRLTVT.

This chain's CDR3 is CASSYYSSYNSPLHF. The CDR3 DNA sequence: TGTGCCAGCAGTTACTACAGCTCCTATAATTCACCCCTCCACTTT. The chain joins TRBV6-2 or TRBV6-3 to TRBJ1-6, with D uncertain. In germline, CDR1 is MNHEY, CDR2 SVGEGT. V was shortened by 1 base and J by 0 bases, with 4 bases between the two germline ends. This CDR3 has 15 amino acids.

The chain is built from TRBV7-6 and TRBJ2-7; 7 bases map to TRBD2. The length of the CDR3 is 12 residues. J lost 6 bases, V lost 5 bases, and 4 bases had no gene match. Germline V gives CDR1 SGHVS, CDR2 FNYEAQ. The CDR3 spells CASSGGGSEQYF. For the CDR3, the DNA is TGTGCCAGCAGCGGGGGGGGTAGCGAGCAGTACTTC.

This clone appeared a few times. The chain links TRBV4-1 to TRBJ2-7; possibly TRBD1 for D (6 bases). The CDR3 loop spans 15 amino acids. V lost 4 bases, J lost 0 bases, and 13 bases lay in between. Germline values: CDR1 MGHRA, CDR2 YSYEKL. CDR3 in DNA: TGCGCCAGCAGCCTAACAGGGCAGAGCTCCTACGAGCAGTACTTC. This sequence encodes CASSLTGQSSYEQYF.

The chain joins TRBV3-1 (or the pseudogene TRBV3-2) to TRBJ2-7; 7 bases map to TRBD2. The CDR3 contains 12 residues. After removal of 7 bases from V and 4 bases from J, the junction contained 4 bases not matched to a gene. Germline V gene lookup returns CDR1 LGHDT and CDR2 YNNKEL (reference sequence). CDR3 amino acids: CASNLGGYEQYF. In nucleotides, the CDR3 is TGTGCCAGCAACCTCGGGGGGTACGAGCAGTACTTC.

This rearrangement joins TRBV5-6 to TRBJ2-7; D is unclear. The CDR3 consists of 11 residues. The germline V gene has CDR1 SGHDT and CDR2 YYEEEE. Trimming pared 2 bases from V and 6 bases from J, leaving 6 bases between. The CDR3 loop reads CASSFSVEQYF. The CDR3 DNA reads TGTGCCAGCAGCTTCTCGGTCGAGCAGTACTTC.

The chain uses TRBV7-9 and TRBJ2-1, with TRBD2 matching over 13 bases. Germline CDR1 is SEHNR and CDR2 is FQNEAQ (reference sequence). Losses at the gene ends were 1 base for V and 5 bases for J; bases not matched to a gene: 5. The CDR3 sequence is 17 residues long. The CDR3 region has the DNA TGTGCCAGCAGCTTAGGAAGAGGACTAGCGGGGGACAATGAGCAGTTCTTC. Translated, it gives CASSLGRGLAGDNEQFF.

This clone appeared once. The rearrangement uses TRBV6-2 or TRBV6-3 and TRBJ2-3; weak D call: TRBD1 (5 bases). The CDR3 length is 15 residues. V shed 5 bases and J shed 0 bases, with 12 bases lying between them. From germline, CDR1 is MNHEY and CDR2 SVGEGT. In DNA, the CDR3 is TGTGCCAGCAGTCTGCGGACATCTAGCACAGATACGCAGTATTTT. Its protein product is CASSLRTSSTDTQYF.

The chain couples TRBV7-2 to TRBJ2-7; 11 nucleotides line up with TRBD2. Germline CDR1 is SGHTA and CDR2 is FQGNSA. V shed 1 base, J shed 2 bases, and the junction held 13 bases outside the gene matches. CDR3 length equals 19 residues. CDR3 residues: CASSLEASGGRLNAYEQYF. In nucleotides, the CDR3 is TGTGCCAGCAGCTTAGAGGCTAGCGGGGGGCGACTGAACGCCTACGAGCAGTACTTC. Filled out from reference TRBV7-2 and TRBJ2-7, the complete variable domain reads GAGVSQSPSNKVTEKGKDVELRCDPISGHTALYWYRQSLGQGLEFLIYFQGNSAPDKSGLPSDRFSAERTGGSVSTLTIQRTQQEDSAVYLCASSLEASGGRLNAYEQYFGPGTRLTVT.

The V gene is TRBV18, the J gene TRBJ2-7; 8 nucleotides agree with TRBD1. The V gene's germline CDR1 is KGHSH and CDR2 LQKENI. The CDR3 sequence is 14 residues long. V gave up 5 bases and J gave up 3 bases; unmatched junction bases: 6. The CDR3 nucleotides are TGTGCCAGCTCAGGAACCGGACAGGGCTACGAGCAGTACTTC. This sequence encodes CASSGTGQGYEQYF.

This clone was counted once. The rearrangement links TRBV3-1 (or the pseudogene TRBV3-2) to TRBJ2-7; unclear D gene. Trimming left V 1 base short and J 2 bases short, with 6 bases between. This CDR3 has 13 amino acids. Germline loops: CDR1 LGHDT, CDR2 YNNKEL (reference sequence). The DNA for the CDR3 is TGTGCCAGCAGCCAAGGCAGGCCCTACGAGCAGTACTTC. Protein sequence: CASSQGRPYEQYF.

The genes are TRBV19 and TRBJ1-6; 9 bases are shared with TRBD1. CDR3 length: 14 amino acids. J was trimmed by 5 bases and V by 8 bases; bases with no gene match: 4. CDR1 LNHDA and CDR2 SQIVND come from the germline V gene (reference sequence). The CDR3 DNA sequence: TGTGCCAGTTCGAGGGACAGGGATAATTCACCCCTCCACTTT. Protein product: CASSRDRDNSPLHF.